This T cell receptor beta chain is drawn from a study of monozygotic twins with inflammatory bowel disease. From its re-call of the 5' RACE reads, TCRdb lists each CDR3 protein once, without DNA. The sample yields fewer than 110,000 distinct CDR3 sequences, of which the top ten take up approximately 2%. There are 15 residues in the CDR3. Germline V gene lookup returns CDR1 DFQATT and CDR2 SNEGSKA (reference sequence). Source material: blood. The TCR comes from a human donor with ulcerative colitis or Crohn's disease, or a healthy co-twin of an affected twin (not recorded which). This chain connects TRBV20-1 to TRBJ2-1; TCRdb outputs TRBD2, but without DNA this stays unchecked. The CDR3 here is CSALPLGLAGNEQFF.